A selection of T cell receptor beta chains follows, all from one sample in a study of T-cell memory formation after mild COVID-19. TCRdb re-analysed the 5' RACE reads in MiXCR, keeping a single row per CDR3 protein. The table records about 290,000 distinct CDR3 sequences, around 15% of them present only once. Sequencing was done on a sample of PBMCs or a T cell subset sorted from them (not recorded which). The receptor set was obtained from a man younger than 35 who had mild COVID-19 (a few samples of this study predate the infection). Cell type and time point are not known. Each CDR3 is given with its conserved first and last residue. The D gene is left open where the match is weak. For some rows the clone size is stated as once, few or many, or as a class when expanded; others skip it.

>TRBV6-2/TRBV6-3|NA|few|TRBJ2-3
CASSYSSGVTDTQYF
TGTGCCAGCAGTTACTCGTCGGGGGTCACAGATACGCAGTATTTT
>TRBV6-6|NA|NA|TRBJ2-2
CASTTVRGAGELFF
TGTGCCAGCACAACGGTCAGGGGAGCCGGGGAGCTGTTTTTT
>TRBV7-3|NA|NA|TRBJ2-2
CASSPRGPDTGELFF
TGTGCCAGCAGCCCGAGGGGACCGGACACCGGGGAGCTGTTTTTT
>TRBV4-1|NA|few|TRBJ2-3
CASSRLGFRDTQYF
TGCGCCAGCAGCCGACTTGGTTTTCGGGATACGCAGTATTTT
>TRBV27|TRBD1|NA|TRBJ2-6
CASSSQGAAGANVLTF
TGTGCCAGCAGTTCCCAGGGGGCGGCTGGGGCCAACGTCCTGACTTTC
>TRBV29-1|TRBD1|NA|TRBJ1-2
CSVDDRGDYGYTF
TGCAGCGTCGATGACAGGGGAGACTATGGCTACACCTTC
>TRBV6-4|NA|NA|TRBJ2-3
CASSDSGGPGGTDTQYF
TGTGCCAGCAGTGACTCCGGCGGGCCCGGGGGCACAGATACGCAGTATTTT
>TRBV20-1|NA|NA|TRBJ1-1
CSARGGGRTAEAFF
TGCAGTGCTAGAGGTGGGGGCAGAACGGCTGAAGCTTTCTTT
>TRBV29-1|NA|NA|TRBJ2-7
CSVAGRGTSYEQYF
TGCAGCGTTGCTGGCAGGGGAACCTCCTACGAGCAGTACTTC
>TRBV10-3|TRBD1|NA|TRBJ1-3
CATHRGSGNTIYF
TGTGCCACACACAGGGGCTCTGGAAACACCATATATTTT
>TRBV12-3/TRBV12-4|NA|few|TRBJ2-6
CASGDGRRGANVLTF
TGTGCCAGCGGGGACGGGCGTCGGGGGGCCAACGTCCTGACTTTC
>TRBV7-9|TRBD1|NA|TRBJ1-1
CASSLPSWGQGQSIF
TGTGCCAGCAGCTTACCGTCCTGGGGACAGGGCCAGTCGATCTTT
>TRBV4-2|NA|NA|TRBJ1-4
CASSQGATNEKLFF
TGTGCCAGCAGCCAAGGGGCAACTAATGAAAAACTGTTTTTT
>TRBV7-9|NA|few|TRBJ2-6
CASSLTWATGANVLTF
TGTGCCAGCAGCCTAACTTGGGCGACTGGGGCCAACGTCCTGACTTTC
>TRBV10-3|NA|NA|TRBJ2-5
CAISESAGAQETQYF
TGTGCCATCAGTGAGTCGGCAGGGGCCCAAGAGACCCAGTACTTC
>TRBV7-2|NA|NA|TRBJ2-5
CASSSGVGTQYF
TGTGCCAGCAGCTCCGGGGTCGGGACCCAGTACTTC
>TRBV14|NA|NA|TRBJ2-3
CASSQMGYGPSTDTQYF
TGTGCCAGCAGCCAGATGGGGTACGGGCCAAGCACAGATACGCAGTATTTT
>TRBV28|TRBD1|NA|TRBJ1-5
CASRTGWNQPQHF
TGTGCCAGCAGGACAGGGTGGAATCAGCCCCAGCATTTT
>TRBV10-3|NA|NA|TRBJ2-5
CAIRGDYQETQYF
TGTGCCATCAGGGGCGACTACCAAGAGACCCAGTACTTC
>TRBV20-1|NA|NA|TRBJ2-5
CSARDEAREWETQYF
TGCAGTGCTAGAGATGAGGCCAGGGAATGGGAGACCCAGTACTTC
>TRBV6-2/TRBV6-3|TRBD2|few|TRBJ2-4
CASTTVWGGAKNIQYF
TGTGCCAGCACCACCGTATGGGGGGGAGCCAAAAACATTCAGTACTTC
>TRBV6-5|NA|few|TRBJ2-7
CASSPPGGLHYEQYF
TGTGCCAGCAGCCCGCCGGGGGGCTTACACTACGAGCAGTACTTC
>TRBV6-2/TRBV6-3|TRBD2|NA|TRBJ2-1
CASSLRRGASGDNEQFF
TGTGCCAGCTCCCTCCGGAGAGGCGCTAGCGGGGACAATGAGCAGTTCTTC
>TRBV20-1|NA|NA|TRBJ1-4
CSARDKRATNEKLFF
TGCAGTGCTAGAGATAAGAGAGCAACTAATGAAAAACTGTTTTTT
>TRBV7-9|NA|many|TRBJ2-3
CASSSSSGPPDTQYF
TGTGCCAGCAGCTCCAGCAGCGGGCCTCCGGATACGCAGTATTTT
>TRBV2|NA|few|TRBJ1-5
CASSTGMGNQPQHF
TGTGCCAGCAGTACAGGGATGGGCAATCAGCCCCAGCATTTT
>TRBV12-3/TRBV12-4|TRBD2|many|TRBJ2-4
CASSLARQRGSYIQYF
TGTGCCAGCAGTTTAGCGCGCCAGCGGGGGTCTTACATTCAGTACTTC
>TRBV12-3/TRBV12-4|TRBD2|many|TRBJ2-2
CASSRGGTGELFF
TGTGCCAGCAGTCGGGGGGGAACCGGGGAGCTGTTTTTT
>TRBV6-6|NA|few|TRBJ1-2
CASTSRGALYGYTF
TGTGCCAGCACCTCCCGGGGGGCTCTCTATGGCTACACCTTC
>TRBV5-1|NA|few|TRBJ1-4
CASSLSRATNEKLFF
TGCGCCAGCAGCCTCTCGAGAGCAACTAATGAAAAACTGTTTTTT
>TRBV6-5|NA|NA|TRBJ1-5
CACRGRAGQPQHF
TGTGCCTGTAGGGGCAGGGCGGGTCAGCCCCAGCATTTT
>TRBV30|NA|NA|TRBJ1-3
CAWREGGYSGNTIYF
TGTGCCTGGAGAGAAGGGGGATACTCTGGAAACACCATATATTTT
>TRBV6-2/TRBV6-3|NA|few|TRBJ1-1
CASSYEEDTEAFF
TGTGCCAGCAGTTACGAGGAGGACACTGAAGCTTTCTTT
>TRBV6-5|TRBD1|few|TRBJ2-7
CASSYGTGALEQYF
TGTGCCAGCAGTTATGGGACAGGGGCCCTCGAGCAGTACTTC
>TRBV19|TRBD2|NA|TRBJ2-1
CASRPSSGQYNEQFF
TGTGCCAGTAGACCCTCTAGCGGCCAATACAATGAGCAGTTCTTC
>TRBV15|NA|NA|TRBJ2-2
CATSGTGQVNTGELFF
TGTGCCACCAGCGGTACCGGACAAGTGAACACCGGGGAGCTGTTTTTT
>TRBV7-2|TRBD2|NA|TRBJ2-5
CASSLVSGGRGTQYF
TGTGCCAGCAGCTTAGTGAGCGGGGGGAGGGGGACCCAGTACTTC
>TRBV4-3|NA|many|TRBJ1-2
CASSQDPPGANYGYTF
TGCGCCAGCAGCCAAGATCCCCCGGGGGCAAATTATGGCTACACCTTC
>TRBV6-5|NA|NA|TRBJ1-5
CASRQGISQPQHF
TGTGCCAGCAGGCAGGGTATCTCCCAGCCCCAGCATTTT
>TRBV4-2|NA|many|TRBJ1-1
CASSPLQGYTEAFF
TGTGCCAGCAGCCCGTTACAGGGATACACTGAAGCTTTCTTT
>TRBV5-1|TRBD2|NA|TRBJ2-1
CASSPTSDRNEQFF
TGCGCCAGCAGCCCCACTAGCGATCGGAATGAGCAGTTCTTC
>TRBV7-2|NA|NA|TRBJ1-2
CASSLGGGRLGYGYTF
TGTGCCAGCAGCTTAGGCGGCGGCAGGCTCGGGTATGGCTACACCTTC
>TRBV19|NA|many|TRBJ1-1
CASSIVGEAVLNTEAFF
TGTGCCAGTAGTATAGTGGGCGAAGCGGTCCTGAACACTGAAGCTTTCTTT
>TRBV5-1|NA|few|TRBJ1-3
CASSLDGGGNTIYF
TGCGCCAGCAGCTTGGACGGTGGAGGAAACACCATATATTTT
>TRBV7-3|NA|NA|TRBJ2-1
CASSLSAGSYNEQFF
TGTGCCAGCAGCTTATCCGCGGGGTCCTACAATGAGCAGTTCTTC